Listed below are T cell receptor beta chains from one sample, sequenced in a study of cytomegalovirus exposure and HLA in healthy donors. Measured with immunoSEQ multiplex PCR; TCRdb has only the in-frame clones, and not every one. The sample gives just over 200,000 clones, 82% of which show up once; 2.7% is in the top ten. Specimen: PBMCs. The origin of the receptors is a woman between 40 and 50 years old in good health and CMV-seronegative. CDR3s include the opening cysteine and the closing phenylalanine or tryptophan. The order of the fields is CDR3 DNA, CDR3 protein, clone size, J gene, V gene, D gene. D genes are given only for firm matches. Clone sizes are given selectively: once, few, many, or a class where the clone is expanded.

CDR3nt: TGTGCCAGCAGATCAGCGTTATTATTGGGTGAGCAGTTCTTC; CDR3aa: CASRSALLLGEQFF; abundance: .; j_gene: TRBJ2-1; v_gene: TRBV28; d_gene: .
CDR3nt: TGTGCCAGCAGTTCTTCCCTTTATTTAAACAATGAGCAGTTCTTC; CDR3aa: CASSSSLYLNNEQFF; abundance: .; j_gene: TRBJ2-1; v_gene: TRBV6-5; d_gene: .
CDR3nt: TGTGCCAGCAGTCCTGGACAGCTTTTAATTGGTACCTCTGGAAACACCATATATTTT; CDR3aa: CASSPGQLLIGTSGNTIYF; abundance: .; j_gene: TRBJ1-3; v_gene: TRBV11-2; d_gene: .
CDR3nt: TGTGCCAGCCGACACATGGGGACACATGCAACTAATGAAAAACTGTTTTTT; CDR3aa: CASRHMGTHATNEKLFF; abundance: .; j_gene: TRBJ1-4; v_gene: TRBV18; d_gene: .
CDR3nt: TGTGCCAGCAGTTTTTATCAAACAGGGGGTGGCTACACCTTC; CDR3aa: CASSFYQTGGGYTF; abundance: .; j_gene: TRBJ1-2; v_gene: TRBV27; d_gene: TRBD1
CDR3nt: TGCAGCGTTGCCGGGAGCGGCTTCTACTCTATGCCTGGCTACACCTTC; CDR3aa: CSVAGSGFYSMPGYTF; abundance: once; j_gene: TRBJ1-2; v_gene: TRBV29-1; d_gene: .
CDR3nt: TGTGCCAGCAGCATGAAGGACTACTCCTACGAGCAGTACTTC; CDR3aa: CASSMKDYSYEQYF; abundance: .; j_gene: TRBJ2-7; v_gene: TRBV5-6; d_gene: .
CDR3nt: TGTGCCAGCTCCCTAGACGCAGGGCACACAGATACGCAGTATTTT; CDR3aa: CASSLDAGHTDTQYF; abundance: .; j_gene: TRBJ2-3; v_gene: TRBV18; d_gene: .
CDR3nt: TGTGCCATCCCCTCGCGGACCGGGGAGCTGTTTTTT; CDR3aa: CAIPSRTGELFF; abundance: .; j_gene: TRBJ2-2; v_gene: TRBV28; d_gene: .
CDR3nt: TGTGCCAGCAGCTTAGCCGGGGGTTTAAGCACAGATACGCAGTATTTT; CDR3aa: CASSLAGGLSTDTQYF; abundance: .; j_gene: TRBJ2-3; v_gene: TRBV7-2; d_gene: .
CDR3nt: TGTGCCAGCAGCTGGACAGGAAACTATGGCTACACCTTC; CDR3aa: CASSWTGNYGYTF; abundance: .; j_gene: TRBJ1-2; v_gene: TRBV2; d_gene: TRBD1
CDR3nt: TGTGCCAGCAGTTTAGGCGGGCACTATGGCTACACCTTC; CDR3aa: CASSLGGHYGYTF; abundance: once; j_gene: TRBJ1-2; v_gene: TRBV27; d_gene: .
CDR3nt: TGCGCCAGCAGTAAAACTAGCGGGAGCTCCTACGAGCAGTACTTC; CDR3aa: CASSKTSGSSYEQYF; abundance: .; j_gene: TRBJ2-7; v_gene: TRBV10-1; d_gene: TRBD2
CDR3nt: TGTGCCAGCAGCATCTCACGGACTAGCCAGAATGAGCAGTTCTTC; CDR3aa: CASSISRTSQNEQFF; abundance: .; j_gene: TRBJ2-1; v_gene: TRBV7-3; d_gene: TRBD2
CDR3nt: TGTGCCAGCAGCTTAGTGCGGGACCACGAGCAGTACTTC; CDR3aa: CASSLVRDHEQYF; abundance: .; j_gene: TRBJ2-7; v_gene: TRBV11-2; d_gene: .
CDR3nt: TGTGCCAGCAGCCGCGGTGGCGGGGCAGGGGAGACCCAGTACTTC; CDR3aa: CASSRGGGAGETQYF; abundance: .; j_gene: TRBJ2-5; v_gene: TRBV11-1; d_gene: .
CDR3nt: TGTGCCAGCAGTCATTCTAGCAGGAGGACCGGGGAGCTGTTTTTT; CDR3aa: CASSHSSRRTGELFF; abundance: .; j_gene: TRBJ2-2; v_gene: TRBV6-5; d_gene: .